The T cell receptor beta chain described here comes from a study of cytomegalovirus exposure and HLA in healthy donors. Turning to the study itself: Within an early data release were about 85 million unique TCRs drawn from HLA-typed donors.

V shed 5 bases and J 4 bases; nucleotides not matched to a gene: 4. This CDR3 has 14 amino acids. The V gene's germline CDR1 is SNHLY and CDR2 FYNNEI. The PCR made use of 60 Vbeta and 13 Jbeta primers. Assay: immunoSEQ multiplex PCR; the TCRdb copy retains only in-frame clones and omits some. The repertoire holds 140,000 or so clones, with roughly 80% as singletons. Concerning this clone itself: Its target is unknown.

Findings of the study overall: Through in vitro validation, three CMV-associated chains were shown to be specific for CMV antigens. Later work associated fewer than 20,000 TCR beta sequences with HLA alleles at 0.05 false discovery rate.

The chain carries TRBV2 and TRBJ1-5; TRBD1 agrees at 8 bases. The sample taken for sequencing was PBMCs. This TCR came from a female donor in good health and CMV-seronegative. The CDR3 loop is CASSPGGRNQPQHF. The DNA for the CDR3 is TGTGCCAGCAGTCCAGGGGGCAGAAATCAGCCCCAGCATTTT. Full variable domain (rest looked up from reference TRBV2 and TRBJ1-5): EPEVTQTPSHQVTQMGQEVILRCVPISNHLYFYWYRQILGQKVEFLVSFYNNEISEKSEIFDDQFSVERPDGSNFTLKIRSTKLEDSAMYFCASSPGGRNQPQHFGDGTRLSIL.